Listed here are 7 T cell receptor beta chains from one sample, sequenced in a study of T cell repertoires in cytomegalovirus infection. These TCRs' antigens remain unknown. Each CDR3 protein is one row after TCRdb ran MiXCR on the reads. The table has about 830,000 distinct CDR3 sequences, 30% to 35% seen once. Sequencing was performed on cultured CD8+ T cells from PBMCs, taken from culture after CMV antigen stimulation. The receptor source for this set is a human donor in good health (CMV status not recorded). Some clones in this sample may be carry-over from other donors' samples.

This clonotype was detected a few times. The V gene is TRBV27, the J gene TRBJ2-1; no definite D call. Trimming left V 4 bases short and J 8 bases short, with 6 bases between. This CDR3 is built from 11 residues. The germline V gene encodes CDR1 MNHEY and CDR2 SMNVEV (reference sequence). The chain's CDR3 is CASSSKDEQFF. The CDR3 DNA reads TGTGCCAGCAGTTCGAAAGATGAGCAGTTCTTC.

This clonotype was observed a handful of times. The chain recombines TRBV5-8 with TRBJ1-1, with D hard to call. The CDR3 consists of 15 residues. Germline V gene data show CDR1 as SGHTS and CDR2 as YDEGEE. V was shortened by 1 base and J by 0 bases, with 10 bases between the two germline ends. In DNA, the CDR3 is TGTGCCAGCAGCTTGAGTGTCTTCATGAACACTGAAGCTTTCTTT. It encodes CASSLSVFMNTEAFF.

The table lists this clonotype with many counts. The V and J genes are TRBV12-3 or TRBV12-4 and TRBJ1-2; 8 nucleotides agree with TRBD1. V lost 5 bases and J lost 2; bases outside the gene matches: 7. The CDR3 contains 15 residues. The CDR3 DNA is TGTGCCAGCAGTCCCCGGACAGGGTACAACTATGGCTACACCTTC. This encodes CASSPRTGYNYGYTF.

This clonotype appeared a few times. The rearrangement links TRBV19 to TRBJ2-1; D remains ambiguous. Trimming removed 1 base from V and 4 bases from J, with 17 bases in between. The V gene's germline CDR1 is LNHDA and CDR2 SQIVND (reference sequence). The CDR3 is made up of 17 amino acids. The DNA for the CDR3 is TGTGCCAGTAGTATAGTGGGCAGCCAGTATGTTTACAATGAGCAGTTCTTC. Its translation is CASSIVGSQYVYNEQFF. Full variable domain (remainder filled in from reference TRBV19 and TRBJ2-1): DGGITQSPKYLFRKEGQNVTLSCEQNLNHDAMYWYRQDPGQGLRLIYYSQIVNDFQKGDIAEGYSVSREKKESFPLTVTSAQKNPTAFYLCASSIVGSQYVYNEQFFGPGTRLTVL.

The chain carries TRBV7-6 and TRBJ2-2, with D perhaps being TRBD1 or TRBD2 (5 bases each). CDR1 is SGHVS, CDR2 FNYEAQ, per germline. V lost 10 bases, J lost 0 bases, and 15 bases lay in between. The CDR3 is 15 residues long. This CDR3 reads CATHSRDPNTGELFF. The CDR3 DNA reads TGTGCCACTCACTCCAGGGACCCGAACACCGGGGAGCTGTTTTTT.

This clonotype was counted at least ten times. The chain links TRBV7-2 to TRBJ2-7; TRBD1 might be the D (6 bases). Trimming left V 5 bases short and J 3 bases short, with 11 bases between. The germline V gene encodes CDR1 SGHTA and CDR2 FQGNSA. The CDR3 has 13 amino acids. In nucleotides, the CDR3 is TGTGCCAGCAGCGCTACAGGGTTCTACGAGCAGTACGTC. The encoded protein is CASSATGFYEQYV.

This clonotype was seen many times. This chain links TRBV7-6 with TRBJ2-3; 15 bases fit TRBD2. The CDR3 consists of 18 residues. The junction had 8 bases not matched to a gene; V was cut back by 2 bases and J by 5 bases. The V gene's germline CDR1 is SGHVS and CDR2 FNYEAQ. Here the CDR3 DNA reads TGTGCCAGCAGCTTACGCCACGGACTAGCGGGGGGGCTAGATACGCAGTATTTT. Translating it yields CASSLRHGLAGGLDTQYF.